The clone carrying this T cell receptor beta chain was seen a handful of times. Its antigen is unidentified. The CDR3 sequence is 13 residues long. CDR1 is SQVTM, CDR2 ANQGSEA, per germline. V was pared by 5 bases and J by 4 bases, with 14 bases between. The data stem from a study of regulatory T cells in long-lasting Graves disease. Study-wide findings and caveats: Persistent Graves' patients showed a TCR diversity that was lower than that of newly diagnosed ones. There was favoring of TRBV28, TRBJ1-2 and TRBJ2-5 in persistent disease. Thyroid tissue was not sampled; only peripheral blood was.

Indicated time point: persistent/refractory GD, antithyroid drugs over 5 years with positive TRAb. RNA extracted from PBMCs served as the sequencing template. Patients came through an endocrinology department, and that department was in Xi'an, China. HTBI primers from iRepertoire and Arm-PCR of CDR3 regions yielded the TCR beta libraries. One entry per CDR3 protein results from TCRdb running MiXCR on the multiplex PCR reads. Of about 470,000 distinct CDR3 sequences in the sample, around a fifth are singletons; the top ten hold 7% to 9%. The sequencing used peripheral blood mononuclear cells (PBMCs), collected when the disease was refractory, from a patient treated with antithyroid drugs. This sequence was found in a female donor with Graves disease. The genes are TRBV29-1 and TRBJ1-2; tentatively, D is TRBD1 (5 bases). Here the CDR3 reads CSVPSHRSYGYTF. The CDR3 region has the DNA TGCAGCGTTCCATCCCACAGGAGCTATGGCTACACCTTC.